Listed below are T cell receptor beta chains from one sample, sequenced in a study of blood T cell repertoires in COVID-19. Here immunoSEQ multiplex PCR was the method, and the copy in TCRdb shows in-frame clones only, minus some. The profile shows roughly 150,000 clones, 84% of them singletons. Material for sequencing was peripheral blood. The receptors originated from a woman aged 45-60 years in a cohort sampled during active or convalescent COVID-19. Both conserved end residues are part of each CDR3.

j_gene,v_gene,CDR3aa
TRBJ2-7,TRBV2,CASSDPDRASYEQYF
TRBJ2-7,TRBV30,CAWRDRSSYEQYF
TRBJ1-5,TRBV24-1,CATQGGGSNQPQHF
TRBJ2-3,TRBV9,CASSNSMSADTQYF
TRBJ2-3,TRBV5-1,CASSQGLAGGPDTQYF
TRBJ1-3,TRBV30,CAWSLGSSSGNTIYF
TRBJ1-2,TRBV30,CAFTPNYGYTF
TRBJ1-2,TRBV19,CASSRSQGNYGYTF
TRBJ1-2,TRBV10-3,CAISDRDTYGYTF
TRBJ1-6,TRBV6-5,CASTGLASSPLHF
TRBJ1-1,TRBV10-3,CAIRQDRNTEAFF
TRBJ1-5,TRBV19,CASSIERGGNQPQHF
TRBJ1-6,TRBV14,CASSDVRNSPLHF